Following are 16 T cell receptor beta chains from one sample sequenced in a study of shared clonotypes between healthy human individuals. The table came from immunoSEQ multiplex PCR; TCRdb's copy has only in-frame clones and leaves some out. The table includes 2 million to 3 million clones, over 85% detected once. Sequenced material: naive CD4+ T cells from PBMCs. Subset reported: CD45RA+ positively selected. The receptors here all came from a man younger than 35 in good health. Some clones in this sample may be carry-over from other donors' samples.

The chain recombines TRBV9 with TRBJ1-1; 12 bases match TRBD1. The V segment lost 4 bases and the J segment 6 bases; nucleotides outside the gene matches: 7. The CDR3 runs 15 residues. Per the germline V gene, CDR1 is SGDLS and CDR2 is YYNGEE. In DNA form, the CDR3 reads TGTGCCAGCAGCTTTAGGGGGACAGGGGGCTCTGAAGCTTTCTTT. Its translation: CASSFRGTGGSEAFF.

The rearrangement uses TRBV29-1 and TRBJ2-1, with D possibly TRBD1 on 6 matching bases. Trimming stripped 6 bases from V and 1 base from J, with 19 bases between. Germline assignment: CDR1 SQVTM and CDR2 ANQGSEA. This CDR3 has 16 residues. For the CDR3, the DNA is TGCAGCGTGAGTACCGGGACAACATTATCCTACAATGAGCAGTTCTTC. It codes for CSVSTGTTLSYNEQFF.

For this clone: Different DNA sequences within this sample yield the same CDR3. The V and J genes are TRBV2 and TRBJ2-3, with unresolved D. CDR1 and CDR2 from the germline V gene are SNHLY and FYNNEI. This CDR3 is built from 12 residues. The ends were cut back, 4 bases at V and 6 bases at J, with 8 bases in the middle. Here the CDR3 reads CASSVLGDTQYF. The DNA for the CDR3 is TGTGCCAGCAGTGTCCTCGGGGATACGCAGTATTTT. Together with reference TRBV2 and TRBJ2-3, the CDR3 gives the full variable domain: EPEVTQTPSHQVTQMGQEVILRCVPISNHLYFYWYRQILGQKVEFLVSFYNNEISEKSEIFDDQFSVERPDGSNFTLKIRSTKLEDSAMYFCASSVLGDTQYFGPGTRLTVL.

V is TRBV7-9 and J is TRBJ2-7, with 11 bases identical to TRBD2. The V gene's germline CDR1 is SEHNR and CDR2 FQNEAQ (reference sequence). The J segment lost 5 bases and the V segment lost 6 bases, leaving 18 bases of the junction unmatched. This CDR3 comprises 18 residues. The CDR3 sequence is CASSPVGTSGRSVHEQYF. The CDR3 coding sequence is TGTGCCAGCAGTCCGGTGGGGACTAGCGGTCGAAGCGTCCACGAGCAGTACTTC.

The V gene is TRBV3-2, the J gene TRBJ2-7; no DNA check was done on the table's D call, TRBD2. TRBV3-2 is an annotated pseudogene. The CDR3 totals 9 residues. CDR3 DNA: TGTGCCAGGGAGAACGAGCAGTACTTC. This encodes CARENEQYF.

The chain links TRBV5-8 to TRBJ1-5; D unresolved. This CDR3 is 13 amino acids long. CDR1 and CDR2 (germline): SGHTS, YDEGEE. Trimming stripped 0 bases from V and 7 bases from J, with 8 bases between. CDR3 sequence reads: CASSLVSVQPQHF. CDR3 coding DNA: TGTGCCAGCAGCTTGGTATCCGTCCAGCCCCAGCATTTT.

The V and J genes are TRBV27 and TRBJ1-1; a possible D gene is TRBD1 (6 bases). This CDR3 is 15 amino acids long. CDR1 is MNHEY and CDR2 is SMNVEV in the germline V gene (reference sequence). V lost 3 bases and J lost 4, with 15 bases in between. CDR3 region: CASSFRGAAPTEAFF. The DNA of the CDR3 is TGTGCCAGCAGTTTCCGGGGGGCCGCCCCCACTGAAGCTTTCTTT.

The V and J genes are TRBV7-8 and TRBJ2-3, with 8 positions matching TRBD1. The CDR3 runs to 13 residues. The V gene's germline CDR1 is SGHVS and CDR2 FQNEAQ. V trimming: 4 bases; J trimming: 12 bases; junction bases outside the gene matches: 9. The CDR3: CASSSTGVAVQYF. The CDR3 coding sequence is TGTGCCAGCAGCTCGACAGGGGTTGCTGTACAGTATTTT.

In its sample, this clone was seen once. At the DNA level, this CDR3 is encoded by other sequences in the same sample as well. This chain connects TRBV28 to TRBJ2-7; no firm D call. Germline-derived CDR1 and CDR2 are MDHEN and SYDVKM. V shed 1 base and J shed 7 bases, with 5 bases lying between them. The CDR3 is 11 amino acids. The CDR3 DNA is TGTGCCAGCAGTTTATCGCGAGAGCAGTACTTC. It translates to CASSLSREQYF.

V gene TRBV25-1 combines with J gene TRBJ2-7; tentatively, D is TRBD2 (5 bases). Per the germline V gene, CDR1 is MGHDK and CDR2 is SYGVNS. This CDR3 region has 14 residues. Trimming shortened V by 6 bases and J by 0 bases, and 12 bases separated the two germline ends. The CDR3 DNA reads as TGTGCCAGCAGCCCCCCGGGGTTCTCCTACGAGCAGTACTTC. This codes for CASSPPGFSYEQYF.

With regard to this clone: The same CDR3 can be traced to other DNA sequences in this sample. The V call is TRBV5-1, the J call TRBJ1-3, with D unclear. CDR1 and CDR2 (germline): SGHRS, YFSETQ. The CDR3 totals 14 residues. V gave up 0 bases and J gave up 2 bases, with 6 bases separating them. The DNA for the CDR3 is TGCGCCAGCAGCTTGGGGCCGGCTGGAAACACCATATATTTT. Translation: CASSLGPAGNTIYF.

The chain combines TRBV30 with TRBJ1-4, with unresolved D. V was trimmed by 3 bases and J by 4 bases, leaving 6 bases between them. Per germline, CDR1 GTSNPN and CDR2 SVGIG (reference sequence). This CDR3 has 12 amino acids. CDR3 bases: TGTGCCTGGAGCGACCGTAATGAAAAACTGTTTTTT. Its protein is CAWSDRNEKLFF.

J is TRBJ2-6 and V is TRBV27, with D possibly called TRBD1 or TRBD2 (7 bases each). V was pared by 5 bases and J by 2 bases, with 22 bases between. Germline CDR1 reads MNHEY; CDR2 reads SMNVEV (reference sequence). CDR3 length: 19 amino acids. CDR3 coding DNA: TGTGCCAGCAGTCGGTTCGTGGACAGGACTAGGGCTGGGGCCAACGTCCTGACTTTC. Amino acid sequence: CASSRFVDRTRAGANVLTF.

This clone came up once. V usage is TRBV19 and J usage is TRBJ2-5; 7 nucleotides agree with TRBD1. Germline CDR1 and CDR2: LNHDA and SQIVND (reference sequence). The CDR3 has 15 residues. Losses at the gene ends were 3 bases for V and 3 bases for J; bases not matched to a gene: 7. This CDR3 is CASSIVTGWEETQYF. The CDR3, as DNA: TGTGCCAGTAGTATCGTGACAGGGTGGGAAGAGACCCAGTACTTC.

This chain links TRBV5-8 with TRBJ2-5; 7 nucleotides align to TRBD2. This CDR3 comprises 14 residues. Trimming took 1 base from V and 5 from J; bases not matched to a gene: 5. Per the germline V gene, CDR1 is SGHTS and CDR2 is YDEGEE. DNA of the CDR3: TGTGCCAGCAGCTTGAGCGGGGTAGGGGAGACCCAGTACTTC. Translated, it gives CASSLSGVGETQYF.

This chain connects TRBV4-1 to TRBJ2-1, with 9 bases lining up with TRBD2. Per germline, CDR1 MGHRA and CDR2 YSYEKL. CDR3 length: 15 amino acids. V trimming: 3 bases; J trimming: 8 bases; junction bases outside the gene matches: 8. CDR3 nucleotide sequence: TGCGCCAGCAGCCAGCCTGCTAGCGGGACCGATGAGCAGTTCTTC. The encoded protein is CASSQPASGTDEQFF.